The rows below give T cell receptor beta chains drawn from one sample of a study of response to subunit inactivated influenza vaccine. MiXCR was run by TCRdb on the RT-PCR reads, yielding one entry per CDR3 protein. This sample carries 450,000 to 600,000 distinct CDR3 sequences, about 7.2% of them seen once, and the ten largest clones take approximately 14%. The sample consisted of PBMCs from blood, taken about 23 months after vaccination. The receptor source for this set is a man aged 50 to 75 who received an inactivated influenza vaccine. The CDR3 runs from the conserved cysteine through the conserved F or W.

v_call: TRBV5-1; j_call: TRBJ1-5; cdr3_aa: CASSFGVGNQPQHF
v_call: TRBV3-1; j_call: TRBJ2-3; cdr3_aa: CASSPGPRPDTQYF
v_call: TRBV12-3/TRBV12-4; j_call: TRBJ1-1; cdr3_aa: CASSDPGGFTNTEAFF
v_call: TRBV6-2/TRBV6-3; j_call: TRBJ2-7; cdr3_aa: CASRTPAYEQYF
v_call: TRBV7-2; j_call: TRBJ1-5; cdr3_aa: CASSWGRGNQPQHF
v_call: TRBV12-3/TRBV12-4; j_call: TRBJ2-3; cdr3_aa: CASSPGTSGYTDTQYF
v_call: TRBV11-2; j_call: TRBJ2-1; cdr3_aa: CASRDTGQYNEQFF
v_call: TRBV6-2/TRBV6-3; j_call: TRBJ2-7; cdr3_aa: CASKRQTSGTYEQYF
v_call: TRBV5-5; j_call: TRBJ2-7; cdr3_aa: CAISPGLVYEQYF
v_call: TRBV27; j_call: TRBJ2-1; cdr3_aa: CASSKVAGVGINEQFF
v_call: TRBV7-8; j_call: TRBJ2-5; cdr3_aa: CASSKETQYF
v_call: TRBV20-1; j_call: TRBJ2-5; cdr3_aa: CSARDRAALREYF
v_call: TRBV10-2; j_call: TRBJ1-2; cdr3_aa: CASSVSAGGYAGYTF
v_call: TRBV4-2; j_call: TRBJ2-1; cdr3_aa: CASSPRGASGGAPNEQFF
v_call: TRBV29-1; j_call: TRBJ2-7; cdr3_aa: CSVIRTGTYEQYF
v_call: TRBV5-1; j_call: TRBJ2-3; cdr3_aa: CATMFGPGTDTQYF